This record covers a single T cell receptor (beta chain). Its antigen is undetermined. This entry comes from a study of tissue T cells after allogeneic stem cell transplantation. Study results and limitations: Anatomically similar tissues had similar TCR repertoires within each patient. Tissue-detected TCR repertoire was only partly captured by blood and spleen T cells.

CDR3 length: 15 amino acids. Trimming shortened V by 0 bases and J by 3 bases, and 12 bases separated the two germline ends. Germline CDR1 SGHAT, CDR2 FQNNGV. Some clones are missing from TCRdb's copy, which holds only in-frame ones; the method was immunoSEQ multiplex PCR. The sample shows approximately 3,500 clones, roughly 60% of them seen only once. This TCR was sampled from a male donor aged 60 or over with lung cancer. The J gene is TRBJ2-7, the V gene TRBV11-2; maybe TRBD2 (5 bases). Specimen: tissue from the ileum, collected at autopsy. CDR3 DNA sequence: TGTGCCAGCAGCTTAGACACGGGAACAAACTACGAGCAGTACTTC. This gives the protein CASSLDTGTNYEQYF.